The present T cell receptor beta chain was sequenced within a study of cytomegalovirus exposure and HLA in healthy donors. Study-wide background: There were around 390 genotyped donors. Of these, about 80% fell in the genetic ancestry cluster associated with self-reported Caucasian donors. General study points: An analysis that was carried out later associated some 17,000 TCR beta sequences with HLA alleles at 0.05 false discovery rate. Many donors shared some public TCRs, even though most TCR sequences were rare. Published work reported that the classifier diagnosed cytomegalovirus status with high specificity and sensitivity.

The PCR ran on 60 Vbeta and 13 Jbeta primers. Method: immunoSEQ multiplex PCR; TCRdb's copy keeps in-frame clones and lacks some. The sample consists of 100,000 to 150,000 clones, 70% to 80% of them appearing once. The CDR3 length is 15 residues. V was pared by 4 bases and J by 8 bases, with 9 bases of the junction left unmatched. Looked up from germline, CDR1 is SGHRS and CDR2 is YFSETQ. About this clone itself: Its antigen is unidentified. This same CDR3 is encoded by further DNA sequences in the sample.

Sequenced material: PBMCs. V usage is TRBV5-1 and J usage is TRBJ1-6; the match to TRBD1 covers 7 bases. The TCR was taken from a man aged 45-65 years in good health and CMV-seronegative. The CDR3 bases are TGCGCCAGCAGCGGGAGACAGGGAGAAGATTCACCCCTCCACTTT. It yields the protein CASSGRQGEDSPLHF.